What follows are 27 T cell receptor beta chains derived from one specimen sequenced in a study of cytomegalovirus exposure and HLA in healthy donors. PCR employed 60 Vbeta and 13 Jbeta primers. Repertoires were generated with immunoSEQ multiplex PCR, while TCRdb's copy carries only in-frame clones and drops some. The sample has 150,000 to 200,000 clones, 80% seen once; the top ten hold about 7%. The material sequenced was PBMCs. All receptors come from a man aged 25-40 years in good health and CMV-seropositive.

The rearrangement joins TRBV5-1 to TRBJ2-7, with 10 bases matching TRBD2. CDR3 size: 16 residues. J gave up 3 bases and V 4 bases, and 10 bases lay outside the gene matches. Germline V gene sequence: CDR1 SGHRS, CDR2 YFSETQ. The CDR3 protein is CASSHREAGGGYEQYF. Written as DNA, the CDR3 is TGCGCCAGCAGCCACCGAGAAGCGGGAGGGGGCTACGAGCAGTACTTC.

The CDR3 sequence is CASSYQGGKGGYTF. The CDR3 DNA follows: TGTGCCAGCAGTTATCAAGGAGGAAAAGGAGGCTACACCTTC. J is TRBJ1-2 and V is TRBV6-5, with D unclear. This CDR3 contains 14 residues. With 3 bases removed from V and 8 bases from J, the gap between germline ends came to 16 bases. Germline V gene lookup returns CDR1 MNHEY and CDR2 SVGAGI.

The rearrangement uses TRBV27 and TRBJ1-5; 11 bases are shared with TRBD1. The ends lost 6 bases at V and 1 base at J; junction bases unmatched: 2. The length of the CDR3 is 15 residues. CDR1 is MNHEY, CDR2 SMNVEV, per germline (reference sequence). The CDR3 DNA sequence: TGTGCCAGCAGGGGACAGGGGGAGAGCAATCAGCCCCAGCATTTT. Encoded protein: CASRGQGESNQPQHF.

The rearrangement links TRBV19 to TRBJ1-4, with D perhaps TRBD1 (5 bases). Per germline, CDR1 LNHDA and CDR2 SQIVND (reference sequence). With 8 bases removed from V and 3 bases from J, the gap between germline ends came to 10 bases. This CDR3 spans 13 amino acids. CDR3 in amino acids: CASGGQANEKLFF. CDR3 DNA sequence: TGTGCCAGTGGTGGACAAGCTAATGAAAAACTGTTTTTT.

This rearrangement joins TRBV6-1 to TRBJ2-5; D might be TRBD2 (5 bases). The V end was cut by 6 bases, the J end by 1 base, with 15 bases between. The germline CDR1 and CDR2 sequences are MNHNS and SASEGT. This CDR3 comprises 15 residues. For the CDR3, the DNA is TGTGCCAGCAGACCTCTGGGCACTAGCCAAGAGACCCAGTACTTC. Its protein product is CASRPLGTSQETQYF.

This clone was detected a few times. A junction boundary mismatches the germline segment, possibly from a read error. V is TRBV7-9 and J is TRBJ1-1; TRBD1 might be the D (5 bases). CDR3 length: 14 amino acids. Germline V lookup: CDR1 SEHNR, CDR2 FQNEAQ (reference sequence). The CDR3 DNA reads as TGTTCCAGCAGCGAAGACGGGGGGGACACTGAAGCTTTCTTT. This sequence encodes CSSSEDGGDTEAFF.

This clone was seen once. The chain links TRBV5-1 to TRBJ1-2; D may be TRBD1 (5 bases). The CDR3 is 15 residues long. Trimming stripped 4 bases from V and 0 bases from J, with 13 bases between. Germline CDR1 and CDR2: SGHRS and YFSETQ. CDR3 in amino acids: CASSPESTANYGYTF. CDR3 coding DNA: TGCGCCAGCAGCCCCGAATCGACAGCTAACTATGGCTACACCTTC.

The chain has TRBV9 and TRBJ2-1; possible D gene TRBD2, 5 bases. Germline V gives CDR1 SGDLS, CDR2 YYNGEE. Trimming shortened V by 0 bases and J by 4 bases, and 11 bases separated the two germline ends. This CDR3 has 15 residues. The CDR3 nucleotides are TGTGCCAGCAGCGTAGGAGGGAGACGGTACAATGAGCAGTTCTTC. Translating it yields CASSVGGRRYNEQFF.

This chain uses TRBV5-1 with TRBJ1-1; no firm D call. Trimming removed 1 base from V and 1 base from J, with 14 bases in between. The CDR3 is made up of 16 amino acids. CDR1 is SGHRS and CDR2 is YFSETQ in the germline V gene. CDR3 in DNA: TGCGCCAGCAGCTTGTCAAGCCGGGTAGGGAACACTGAAGCTTTCTTT. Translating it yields CASSLSSRVGNTEAFF.

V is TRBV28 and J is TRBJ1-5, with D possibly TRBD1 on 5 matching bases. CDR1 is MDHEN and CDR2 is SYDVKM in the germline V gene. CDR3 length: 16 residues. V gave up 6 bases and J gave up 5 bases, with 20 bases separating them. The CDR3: CASSHGGFVIDQPQHF. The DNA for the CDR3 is TGTGCCAGCAGCCACGGGGGGTTCGTAATTGATCAGCCCCAGCATTTT.

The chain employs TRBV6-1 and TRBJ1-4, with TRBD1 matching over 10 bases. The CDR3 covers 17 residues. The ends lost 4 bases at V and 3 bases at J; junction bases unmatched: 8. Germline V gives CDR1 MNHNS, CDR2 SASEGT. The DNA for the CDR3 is TGTGCCAGCAGTGCAAGACAGGGGGCAGGATCTAATGAAAAACTGTTTTTT. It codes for CASSARQGAGSNEKLFF.

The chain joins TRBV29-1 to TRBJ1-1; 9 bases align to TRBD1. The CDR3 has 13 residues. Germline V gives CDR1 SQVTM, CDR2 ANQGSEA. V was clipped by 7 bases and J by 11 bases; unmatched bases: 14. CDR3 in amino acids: CSGDLQGARGAFF. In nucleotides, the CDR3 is TGCAGCGGCGACTTACAGGGGGCGCGGGGGGCTTTCTTT.

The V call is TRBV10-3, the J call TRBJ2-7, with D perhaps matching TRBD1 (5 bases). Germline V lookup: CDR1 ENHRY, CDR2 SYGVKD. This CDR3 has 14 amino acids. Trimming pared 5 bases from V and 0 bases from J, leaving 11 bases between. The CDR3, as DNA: TGTGCCATCAGTCAGGGCCCCCCCTCCTACGAGCAGTACTTC. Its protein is CAISQGPPSYEQYF.

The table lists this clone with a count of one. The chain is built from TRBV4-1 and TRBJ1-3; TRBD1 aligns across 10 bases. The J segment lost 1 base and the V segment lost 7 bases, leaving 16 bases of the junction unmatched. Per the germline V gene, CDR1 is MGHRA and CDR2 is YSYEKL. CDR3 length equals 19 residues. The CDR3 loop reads CASKGDRGLSTASGNTIYF. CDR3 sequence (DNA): TGCGCCAGCAAGGGGGACAGGGGACTTAGTACGGCTTCTGGAAACACCATATATTTT.

The CDR3 loop reads CAISESETGDSNQPQHF. CDR3 sequence (DNA): TGTGCCATCAGTGAGTCGGAGACAGGGGACAGCAATCAGCCCCAGCATTTT. The J gene is TRBJ1-5, the V gene TRBV10-3, with 8 positions matching TRBD1. The germline V gene has CDR1 ENHRY and CDR2 SYGVKD. J gave up 1 base and V 0 bases, and 5 bases lay outside the gene matches. The CDR3 length is 17 residues.

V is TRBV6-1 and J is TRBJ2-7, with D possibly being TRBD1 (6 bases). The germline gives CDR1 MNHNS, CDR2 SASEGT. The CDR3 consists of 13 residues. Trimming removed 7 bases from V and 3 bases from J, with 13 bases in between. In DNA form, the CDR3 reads TGTGCCAGCACGGACAGCGGTCGCTACGAGCAGTACTTC. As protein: CASTDSGRYEQYF.

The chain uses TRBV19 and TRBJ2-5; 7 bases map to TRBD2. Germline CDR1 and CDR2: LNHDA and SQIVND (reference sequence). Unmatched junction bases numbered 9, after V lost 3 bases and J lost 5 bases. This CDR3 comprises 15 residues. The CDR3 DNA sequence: TGTGCCAGTAGTATGAGTTTGACTAGCTTGGAGACCCAGTACTTC. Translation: CASSMSLTSLETQYF.

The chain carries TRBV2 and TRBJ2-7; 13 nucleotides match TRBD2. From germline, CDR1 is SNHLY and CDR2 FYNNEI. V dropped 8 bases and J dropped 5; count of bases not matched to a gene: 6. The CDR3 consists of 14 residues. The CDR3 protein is CASGGLAGLNEQYF. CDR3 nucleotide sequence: TGTGCCAGCGGGGGACTAGCGGGATTGAACGAGCAGTACTTC.

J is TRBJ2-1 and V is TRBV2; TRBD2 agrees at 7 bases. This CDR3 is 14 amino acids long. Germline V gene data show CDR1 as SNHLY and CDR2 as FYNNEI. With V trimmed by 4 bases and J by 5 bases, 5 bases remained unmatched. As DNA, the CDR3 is TGTGCCAGCAGTGCTAGCGGATTGAACAATGAGCAGTTCTTC. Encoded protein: CASSASGLNNEQFF.

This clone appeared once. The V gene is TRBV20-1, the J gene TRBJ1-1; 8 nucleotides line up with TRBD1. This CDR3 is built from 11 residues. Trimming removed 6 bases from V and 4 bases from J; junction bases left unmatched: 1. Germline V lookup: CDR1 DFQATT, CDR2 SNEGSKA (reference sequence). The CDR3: CSADRVTEAFF. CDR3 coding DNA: TGCAGTGCGGACAGGGTCACTGAAGCTTTCTTT.

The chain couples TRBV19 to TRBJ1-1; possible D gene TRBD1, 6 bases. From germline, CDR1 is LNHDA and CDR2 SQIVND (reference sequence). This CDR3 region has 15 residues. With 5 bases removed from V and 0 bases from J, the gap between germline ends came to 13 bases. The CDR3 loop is CASSVTGPLNTEAFF. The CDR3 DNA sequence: TGTGCCAGTAGTGTGACAGGACCGCTGAACACTGAAGCTTTCTTT.

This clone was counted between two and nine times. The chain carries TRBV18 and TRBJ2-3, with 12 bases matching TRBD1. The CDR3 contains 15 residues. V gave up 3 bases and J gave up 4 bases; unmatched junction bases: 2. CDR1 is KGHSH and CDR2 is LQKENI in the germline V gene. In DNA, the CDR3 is TGTGCCAGCTCACCTGGGACAGGGGGCCCAGATACGCAGTATTTT. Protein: CASSPGTGGPDTQYF.

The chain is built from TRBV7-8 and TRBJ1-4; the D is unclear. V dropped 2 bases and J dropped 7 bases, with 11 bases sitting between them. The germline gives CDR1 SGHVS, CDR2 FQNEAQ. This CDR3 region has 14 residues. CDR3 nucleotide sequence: TGTGCCAGCAGCTTACGACACACCGGTGAAAAACTGTTTTTT. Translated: CASSLRHTGEKLFF.

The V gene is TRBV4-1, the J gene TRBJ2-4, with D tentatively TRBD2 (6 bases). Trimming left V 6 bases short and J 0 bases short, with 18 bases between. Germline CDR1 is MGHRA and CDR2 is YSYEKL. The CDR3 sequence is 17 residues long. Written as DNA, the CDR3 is TGCGCCAGCAGACCCTTGGGACTCACTCTAGCCAAAAACATTCAGTACTTC. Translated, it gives CASRPLGLTLAKNIQYF.

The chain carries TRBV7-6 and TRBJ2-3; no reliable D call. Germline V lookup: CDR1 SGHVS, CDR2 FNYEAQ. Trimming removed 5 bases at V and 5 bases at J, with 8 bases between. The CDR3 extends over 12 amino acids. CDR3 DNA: TGTGCCAGCAGCCCCTCAGGAGATACGCAGTATTTT. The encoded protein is CASSPSGDTQYF.

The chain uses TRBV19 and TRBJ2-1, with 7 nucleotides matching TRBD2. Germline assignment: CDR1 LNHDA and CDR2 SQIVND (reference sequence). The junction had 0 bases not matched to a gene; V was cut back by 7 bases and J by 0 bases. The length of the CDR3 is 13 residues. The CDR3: CASTGGSYNEQFF. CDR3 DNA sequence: TGTGCCAGTACGGGGGGCTCCTACAATGAGCAGTTCTTC.

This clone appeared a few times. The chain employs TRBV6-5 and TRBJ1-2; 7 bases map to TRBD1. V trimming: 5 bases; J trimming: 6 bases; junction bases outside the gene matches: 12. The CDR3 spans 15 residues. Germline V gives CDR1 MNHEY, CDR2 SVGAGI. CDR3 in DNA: TGTGCCAGCAGTGGCTACAGGGGTAGTTCCGATGGCTACACCTTC. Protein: CASSGYRGSSDGYTF.